The rows below give T cell receptor beta chains drawn from one sample of a study of spatial heterogeneity in lung cancer. TCRdb recomputed calls from the 5' RACE reads with MiXCR, one row per CDR3 protein. The sample has under 20,000 distinct CDR3 sequences, under 7% seen once. The source material was lung tumor tissue, sampled at surgery. These receptors came from a female donor with early-stage non-small cell lung cancer. The CDR3 runs from the conserved cysteine through the conserved F or W. The D gene is left open where the match is weak. Size is stated for part of the rows, as once, few or many counts, or as a class when the clone is expanded.

j_gene: TRBJ1-4
d_gene: -
v_gene: TRBV7-9
abundance: medium-sized
CDR3aa: CASSPGKRKLFF
CDR3nt: TGTGCCAGCAGCCCCGGGAAGAGAAAACTGTTTTTT

j_gene: TRBJ1-3
d_gene: -
v_gene: TRBV6-2/TRBV6-3
abundance: many
CDR3aa: CASSSFVPGNTIYF
CDR3nt: TGTGCCAGCAGTTCCTTTGTTCCGGGAAACACCATATATTTT

j_gene: TRBJ1-5
d_gene: -
v_gene: TRBV20-1
abundance: many
CDR3aa: CSALGQYNQPQHF
CDR3nt: TGCAGTGCCCTCGGACAGTACAATCAGCCCCAGCATTTT

j_gene: TRBJ2-5
d_gene: -
v_gene: TRBV18
abundance: many
CDR3aa: CASSPGEETQYF
CDR3nt: TGTGCCAGCTCACCAGGGGAAGAGACCCAGTACTTC

j_gene: TRBJ1-1
d_gene: -
v_gene: TRBV11-2
abundance: many
CDR3aa: CASSLDQTVPEAFF
CDR3nt: TGTGCCAGCAGCTTAGATCAGACAGTCCCTGAAGCTTTCTTT

j_gene: TRBJ2-1
d_gene: TRBD2
v_gene: TRBV11-2
abundance: once
CDR3aa: CASSLGLASDEQFF
CDR3nt: TGTGCCAGCAGCCTCGGACTAGCAAGCGATGAGCAGTTCTTC

j_gene: TRBJ1-3
d_gene: -
v_gene: TRBV7-2
abundance: many
CDR3aa: CASSLVQVFSGNTIYF
CDR3nt: TGTGCCAGCAGCTTAGTACAGGTTTTCTCTGGAAACACCATATATTTT

j_gene: TRBJ1-1
d_gene: TRBD1
v_gene: TRBV6-1
abundance: many
CDR3aa: CASSEGQGRPEAFF
CDR3nt: TGTGCCAGCAGTGAAGGACAGGGCCGCCCTGAAGCTTTCTTT

j_gene: TRBJ1-1
d_gene: TRBD1
v_gene: TRBV6-1
abundance: many
CDR3aa: CASSGGQGEAFF
CDR3nt: TGTGCCAGCAGTGGCGGACAGGGTGAAGCTTTCTTT

j_gene: TRBJ2-1
d_gene: -
v_gene: TRBV20-1
abundance: medium-sized
CDR3aa: CSARWGGLGNEQFF
CDR3nt: TGCAGTGCTAGATGGGGAGGCCTTGGCAATGAGCAGTTCTTC

j_gene: TRBJ1-5
d_gene: -
v_gene: TRBV4-2
abundance: -
CDR3aa: CASRQDRSSNQPQHF
CDR3nt: TGTGCCAGCAGACAAGACAGGTCCAGCAATCAGCCCCAGCATTTT

j_gene: TRBJ2-6
d_gene: -
v_gene: TRBV9
abundance: many
CDR3aa: CASSPSVQASSGANVLTF
CDR3nt: TGTGCCAGCAGCCCTAGTGTGCAGGCCAGCTCTGGGGCCAACGTCCTGACTTTC

j_gene: TRBJ2-7
d_gene: TRBD1
v_gene: TRBV7-9
abundance: few
CDR3aa: CASSVPGQGLEEQYF
CDR3nt: TGTGCCAGCAGCGTTCCGGGACAGGGTCTTGAAGAGCAGTACTTC

j_gene: TRBJ2-7
d_gene: -
v_gene: TRBV27
abundance: -
CDR3aa: CASSLWGLSGSSYEQYF
CDR3nt: TGTGCCAGCAGTTTATGGGGCCTCTCGGGGAGCTCCTACGAGCAGTACTTC

j_gene: TRBJ2-2
d_gene: -
v_gene: TRBV5-1
abundance: many
CDR3aa: CASSLMGWESTGELFF
CDR3nt: TGCGCCAGCAGCTTGATGGGGTGGGAGAGCACCGGGGAGCTGTTTTTT

j_gene: TRBJ1-2
d_gene: -
v_gene: TRBV20-1
abundance: many
CDR3aa: CSAVRAGRANYGYTF
CDR3nt: TGCAGTGCCGTTAGGGCAGGGAGAGCTAACTATGGCTACACCTTC

j_gene: TRBJ2-7
d_gene: -
v_gene: TRBV27
abundance: many
CDR3aa: CASSFRQHYEQYF
CDR3nt: TGTGCCAGCAGTTTTAGACAGCACTACGAGCAGTACTTC

j_gene: TRBJ2-7
d_gene: TRBD1
v_gene: TRBV18
abundance: many
CDR3aa: CASSGTGGNYEQYF
CDR3nt: TGTGCCAGCTCGGGGACAGGGGGCAATTACGAGCAGTACTTC

j_gene: TRBJ1-5
d_gene: -
v_gene: TRBV20-1
abundance: many
CDR3aa: CSARSQEGKSNQPQHF
CDR3nt: TGCAGTGCTAGATCCCAAGAGGGGAAGAGCAATCAGCCCCAGCATTTT

j_gene: TRBJ1-1
d_gene: TRBD1
v_gene: TRBV27
abundance: medium-sized
CDR3aa: CASSFAGGIGAFF
CDR3nt: TGTGCCAGCAGTTTTGCAGGGGGTATTGGAGCTTTCTTT

j_gene: TRBJ2-2
d_gene: TRBD2
v_gene: TRBV5-1
abundance: medium-sized
CDR3aa: CASSLAGLAGNTGELFF
CDR3nt: TGCGCCAGCAGCTTGGCCGGACTAGCGGGAAACACCGGGGAGCTGTTTTTT

j_gene: TRBJ2-1
d_gene: -
v_gene: TRBV5-1
abundance: many
CDR3aa: CASSLTPGETYNEQFF
CDR3nt: TGCGCCAGCAGCCTAACCCCAGGGGAAACTTACAATGAGCAGTTCTTC

j_gene: TRBJ2-2
d_gene: -
v_gene: TRBV5-1
abundance: many
CDR3aa: CASSLELAGNTGELFF
CDR3nt: TGCGCCAGCAGCTTGGAACTTGCGGGAAATACCGGGGAGCTGTTTTTT

j_gene: TRBJ2-3
d_gene: -
v_gene: TRBV12-3/TRBV12-4
abundance: many
CDR3aa: CASSLDGRTDTQYF
CDR3nt: TGTGCCAGCAGTTTAGACGGACGCACAGATACGCAGTATTTT

j_gene: TRBJ1-2
d_gene: TRBD1
v_gene: TRBV15
abundance: many
CDR3aa: CATSIGGRYGYTF
CDR3nt: TGTGCCACCAGCATAGGGGGCCGGTATGGCTACACCTTC

j_gene: TRBJ1-1
d_gene: TRBD1
v_gene: TRBV6-5
abundance: many
CDR3aa: CASSSQTGAGTEAFF
CDR3nt: TGTGCCAGCAGTTCCCAGACAGGGGCTGGGACTGAAGCTTTCTTT

j_gene: TRBJ2-5
d_gene: -
v_gene: TRBV28
abundance: -
CDR3aa: CAAARGVPETQYF
CDR3nt: TGTGCCGCTGCCCGAGGAGTCCCGGAGACCCAGTACTTC

j_gene: TRBJ1-2
d_gene: TRBD1
v_gene: TRBV9
abundance: many
CDR3aa: CASSTQGGDYGYTF
CDR3nt: TGTGCCAGCAGTACCCAGGGGGGAGACTATGGCTACACCTTC

j_gene: TRBJ2-1
d_gene: TRBD2
v_gene: TRBV2
abundance: many
CDR3aa: CASGGGATYNEQFF
CDR3nt: TGTGCCAGCGGGGGAGGGGCGACCTACAATGAGCAGTTCTTC

j_gene: TRBJ2-7
d_gene: -
v_gene: TRBV5-1
abundance: -
CDR3aa: CASSLGSFYEQYF
CDR3nt: TGCGCCAGCAGCTTGGGCAGTTTCTACGAGCAGTACTTC

j_gene: TRBJ2-5
d_gene: -
v_gene: TRBV7-3
abundance: many
CDR3aa: CASSLIGPSPQETQYF
CDR3nt: TGTGCCAGCAGCTTAATCGGACCCAGCCCCCAAGAGACCCAGTACTTC

j_gene: TRBJ2-7
d_gene: TRBD1
v_gene: TRBV5-5
abundance: many
CDR3aa: CASSAGSTGFSYEQYF
CDR3nt: TGTGCCAGCAGCGCTGGTTCGACAGGGTTTTCCTACGAGCAGTACTTC

j_gene: TRBJ2-3
d_gene: -
v_gene: TRBV29-1
abundance: many
CDR3aa: CSVEVSTDTQYF
CDR3nt: TGCAGCGTTGAAGTTAGCACAGATACGCAGTATTTT

j_gene: TRBJ2-3
d_gene: -
v_gene: TRBV6-5
abundance: few
CDR3aa: CASSSSWRRLSTDTQYF
CDR3nt: TGTGCCAGCAGTTCCTCCTGGCGGCGGCTTAGCACAGATACGCAGTATTTT

j_gene: TRBJ2-3
d_gene: TRBD2
v_gene: TRBV10-3
abundance: many
CDR3aa: CAISESGGTDTQYF
CDR3nt: TGTGCCATCAGTGAGAGCGGGGGCACAGATACGCAGTATTTT

j_gene: TRBJ2-7
d_gene: TRBD1
v_gene: TRBV28
abundance: medium-sized
CDR3aa: CASSLPGQGREQYF
CDR3nt: TGTGCCAGCAGTTTACCCGGACAGGGGCGCGAGCAGTACTTC

j_gene: TRBJ1-1
d_gene: -
v_gene: TRBV27
abundance: many
CDR3aa: CASSLAGLENTEAFF
CDR3nt: TGTGCCAGCAGTTTAGCAGGGTTGGAGAACACTGAAGCTTTCTTT

j_gene: TRBJ1-2
d_gene: -
v_gene: TRBV12-3/TRBV12-4
abundance: -
CDR3aa: CASSPRGSYGYTF
CDR3nt: TGTGCCAGCAGTCCGAGGGGGAGCTATGGCTACACCTTC

j_gene: TRBJ2-3
d_gene: TRBD2
v_gene: TRBV20-1
abundance: many
CDR3aa: CSARSGRAPDTQYF
CDR3nt: TGCAGTGCTAGAAGCGGGAGGGCCCCTGATACGCAGTATTTT

j_gene: TRBJ2-3
d_gene: -
v_gene: TRBV7-9
abundance: -
CDR3aa: CASSTTSIHTDTQYF
CDR3nt: TGTGCCAGCAGCACTACTAGCATACACACAGATACGCAGTATTTT

j_gene: TRBJ1-1
d_gene: -
v_gene: TRBV29-1
abundance: many
CDR3aa: CSARPRPNTEAFF
CDR3nt: TGCAGCGCGAGGCCCAGGCCCAACACTGAAGCTTTCTTT

j_gene: TRBJ2-5
d_gene: -
v_gene: TRBV7-9
abundance: many
CDR3aa: CASSSGTAWQETQYF
CDR3nt: TGTGCCAGCAGCTCCGGGACCGCCTGGCAGGAGACCCAGTACTTC

j_gene: TRBJ2-3
d_gene: TRBD2
v_gene: TRBV19
abundance: -
CDR3aa: CASSISSGTDTQYF
CDR3nt: TGTGCCAGTAGTATCAGTAGCGGGACAGATACGCAGTATTTT

j_gene: TRBJ2-3
d_gene: -
v_gene: TRBV20-1
abundance: few
CDR3aa: CSARDNTNTDTQYF
CDR3nt: TGCAGTGCTAGAGATAACACGAACACAGATACGCAGTATTTT

j_gene: TRBJ1-1
d_gene: -
v_gene: TRBV2
abundance: many
CDR3aa: CASRAFGTEAFF
CDR3nt: TGTGCCAGCCGGGCTTTCGGCACTGAAGCTTTCTTT

j_gene: TRBJ2-7
d_gene: -
v_gene: TRBV7-9
abundance: few
CDR3aa: CASSLQGTTSYEQYF
CDR3nt: TGTGCCAGCAGCTTACAGGGCACCACCTCCTACGAGCAGTACTTC

j_gene: TRBJ1-1
d_gene: -
v_gene: TRBV5-5
abundance: many
CDR3aa: CASSISGNMNTEAFF
CDR3nt: TGTGCCAGCAGCATTTCCGGGAATATGAACACTGAAGCTTTCTTT